This T cell receptor (beta chain) was identified during a study of T cell responses to AZD1222 COVID-19 vaccine (dated by TCRdb to the early 2020s). As for the study more broadly: A total of 240 or so trial participants underwent TCR sequencing, of whom roughly 210 had received two doses of AZD1222 and about 26 had received two doses of the MenACWY control vaccine. Trial participants were enrolled into age subgroups of 18-55, 56-69 and 70-plus years, which contained about 150, 27 and 61 TCR-sequenced participants, respectively.

A note on this clone: This clone's antigen is unknown. The limits of the CDR3 on the DNA are not certain, so only TCRdb's listed CDR3 is given.

Study-wide findings and limitations: Reportedly, almost half of the unique spike-specific TCRs recognized epitopes lying outside the regions that are mutated in the B.1.351 and B.1.1.7 variants. In the small 56-69-year group, the increase in depth fell short of significance, most likely because of low power. Because no day 14 peak-response samples were available, repertoires were characterized only after the peak T cell response. Conclusions about previously exposed vaccinees are limited because only a handful of AZD1222 recipients were SARS-CoV-2 seropositive at baseline. Vaccine-associated CD4 TCRs spanned the whole spike protein, with dominant responses in regions 160-218 and 743-854. A significant rise in spike-specific TCR breadth and depth was observed after two AZD1222 doses relative to day 0 and relative to MenACWY recipients. Participants were mostly white British and included more females than males, and it was suggested by the authors that clonal diversity may have been underestimated.

The sample's time point label, in plain terms: about 28 days (+/-7) after the second vaccine dose. The treatment or condition tag for this specimen amounts to: meningococcal conjugate vaccine given as trial control. Vaccinee samples were obtained from the UK trials COV001 and COV002, which included a single-blind randomized controlled phase 2/3 trial of AZD1222 (ChAdOx1 nCoV-19) in healthy adults. For TCRbeta chain sequencing, PBMC samples were collected from trial participants at day 0 and at day 28 after the second dose. From the cysteine up to the phenylalanine, the CDR3 has a length of 14 residues. The germline V gene sets CDR1 to LGHNT and CDR2 to FRNRAP. The CDR3 regions of human TCRbeta chains were analyzed by immunosequencing. As for the original processing: Repertoire TCRs were matched against a reference library of SARS-CoV-2-specific TCRs generated with the MIRA antigen-specificity platform. Breadth was defined as the fraction of unique TCRs that were SARS-CoV-2-associated. Depth was defined as the fraction of total T cells that were SARS-CoV-2-associated. Each spike-specific TCR was assigned to its reactive spike region and to a CD4 or CD8 class using the MIRA data. Log10-transformed breadth and depth values were compared by one-way ANOVA with Sidak's multiple comparisons tests. TCRdb holds this immuneACCESS table with in-frame rearrangements only. Some clones are missing; in checked studies, unresolved V genes explain under half, and the rest has no known cause. V and J calls and clone size come straight from that table; D and trimming were deduced from the DNA. This sample holds 50,000 to 65,000 clones; 85% to 95% were observed only once. The ten biggest clones cover 6.3% of the sample.

This chain joins TRBV12-5 to TRBJ2-1; the D segment call TRBD2 is taken from the table without a DNA check. The sequences come from peripheral blood, collected 28 days after the second dose of the MenACWY control vaccine. The clonotype comes from an adult who received the MenACWY meningococcal vaccine as a control. The CDR3 amino acid sequence is: CASGLFLSGNEQFF.